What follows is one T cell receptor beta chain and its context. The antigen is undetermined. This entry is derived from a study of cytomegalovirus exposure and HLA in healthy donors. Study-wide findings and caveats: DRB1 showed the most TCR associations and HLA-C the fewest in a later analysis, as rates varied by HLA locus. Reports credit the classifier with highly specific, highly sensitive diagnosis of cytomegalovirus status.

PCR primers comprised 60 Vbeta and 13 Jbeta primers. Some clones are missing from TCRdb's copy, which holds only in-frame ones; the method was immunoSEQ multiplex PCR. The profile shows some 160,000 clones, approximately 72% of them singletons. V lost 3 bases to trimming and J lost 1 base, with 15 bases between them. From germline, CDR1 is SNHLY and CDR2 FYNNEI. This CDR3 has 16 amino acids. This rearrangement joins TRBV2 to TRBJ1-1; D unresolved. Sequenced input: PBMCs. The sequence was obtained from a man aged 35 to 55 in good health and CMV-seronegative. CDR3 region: CASSDSSRRSNTEAFF. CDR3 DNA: TGTGCCAGCAGTGATTCTAGTCGGCGGTCGAACACTGAAGCTTTCTTT.